Listed below are T cell receptor beta chains from one sample, sequenced in a study of post-analysis software for immune sequencing data. In TCRdb, the PCR reads were re-called with MiXCR into one record per CDR3 protein. Altogether approximately 690,000 distinct CDR3 sequences are present, 55% to 60% being singletons, with the ten largest covering approximately 11%. Specimen: blood. The receptors derive from a girl aged 2 to 10 with multiple sclerosis. Each CDR3 is given with its conserved first and last residue.

v_gene: TRBV5-1; j_gene: TRBJ1-1; CDR3aa: CASSLEAGTPEAFF
v_gene: TRBV24-1; j_gene: TRBJ1-1; CDR3aa: CATSPRKAFF
v_gene: TRBV10-2; j_gene: TRBJ2-5; CDR3aa: CASNGDRGRETQYF
v_gene: TRBV3-1; j_gene: TRBJ2-1; CDR3aa: CASSLLGQGSYNEQFF
v_gene: TRBV12-3/TRBV12-4; j_gene: .; CDR3aa: CASTLGTGGGEQYF
v_gene: TRBV20-1; j_gene: TRBJ2-5; CDR3aa: CSAREDGETQYF
v_gene: TRBV20-1; j_gene: TRBJ2-5; CDR3aa: CSASTRERQETQYF
v_gene: TRBV12-3/TRBV12-4; j_gene: TRBJ2-1; CDR3aa: CASSLQQGREQFF
v_gene: TRBV30; j_gene: TRBJ1-2; CDR3aa: CAWNGGGQTYGYTF
v_gene: TRBV29-1; j_gene: TRBJ1-2; CDR3aa: CSLRDSYGYTF
v_gene: TRBV18; j_gene: TRBJ2-3; CDR3aa: CASSPNREGTQYF
v_gene: TRBV5-1; j_gene: .; CDR3aa: CASRKREVINEQYF
v_gene: TRBV6-2/TRBV6-3; j_gene: TRBJ2-3; CDR3aa: CASSYSNHPSPTDTQYF
v_gene: TRBV9; j_gene: TRBJ2-5; CDR3aa: CASSVDPSGGPQETQYF
v_gene: TRBV12-3/TRBV12-4; j_gene: TRBJ2-7; CDR3aa: CASSTFTSYEQYF
v_gene: TRBV5-6; j_gene: TRBJ2-5; CDR3aa: CASSADPLGETQYF
v_gene: TRBV20-1; j_gene: TRBJ2-3; CDR3aa: CSARVQGVPDTQYF
v_gene: TRBV4-1; j_gene: TRBJ1-5; CDR3aa: CASSQDSETDQPQHF
v_gene: TRBV30; j_gene: TRBJ2-1; CDR3aa: CAWSPIDFHNEQFF
v_gene: TRBV4-2; j_gene: TRBJ2-3; CDR3aa: CASSQEGRGQKDTQYF
v_gene: TRBV5-1; j_gene: TRBJ1-2; CDR3aa: CASSQPDNYGYTF
v_gene: TRBV24-1; j_gene: TRBJ2-1; CDR3aa: CATSDRGQGGYNEQFF
v_gene: TRBV7-9; j_gene: TRBJ2-7; CDR3aa: CASSAVTRYEQYF
v_gene: TRBV10-1; j_gene: TRBJ1-5; CDR3aa: CASSPGAHSNQPQHF
v_gene: TRBV6-2/TRBV6-3; j_gene: TRBJ1-2; CDR3aa: CASTMGQQANYGYTF
v_gene: TRBV4-3; j_gene: TRBJ2-5; CDR3aa: CASSQGGNILETQYF
v_gene: TRBV7-9; j_gene: TRBJ2-5; CDR3aa: CASSLDRRSGAQYF
v_gene: TRBV5-1; j_gene: TRBJ2-1; CDR3aa: CASSLGDVSYNEQFF
v_gene: TRBV29-1; j_gene: .; CDR3aa: CSVLTGAYFKNIQYF
v_gene: TRBV6-6; j_gene: TRBJ1-2; CDR3aa: CASRHDTSYGYTF
v_gene: TRBV7-2; j_gene: TRBJ2-1; CDR3aa: CASSLGPGGEQFF
v_gene: TRBV12-3/TRBV12-4; j_gene: TRBJ2-1; CDR3aa: CASSLTLRSYNEQFF
v_gene: TRBV5-1; j_gene: TRBJ2-7; CDR3aa: CASSGTGDGYEQYF
v_gene: TRBV30; j_gene: TRBJ1-1; CDR3aa: CAWSVTEGAFF
v_gene: TRBV10-3; j_gene: TRBJ2-3; CDR3aa: CAIRDTGWTDTQYF
v_gene: TRBV27; j_gene: TRBJ1-2; CDR3aa: CASSLEGRAGYTF